The 9 T cell receptor beta chains in this list originate from one sample, sequenced in a study of blood T cell repertoires in COVID-19. TCRdb's copy holds only in-frame clones and misses some; the assay was immunoSEQ multiplex PCR. The table lists 150,000 or so clones, around four fifths of them singletons. Specimen: PBMCs or T cells enriched from blood (not recorded which). The receptors were sampled from a man between 65 and 85 years old who had been exposed to COVID-19.

The chain has TRBV19 and TRBJ1-2, with D possibly being TRBD1 (6 bases). V lost 6 bases to trimming and J lost 1 base, with 12 bases between them. Germline lookup yields CDR1 LNHDA and CDR2 SQIVND (reference sequence). This CDR3 comprises 14 residues. CDR3 protein: CASRLTQGNYGYTF. The CDR3 nucleotides read TGTGCCAGTAGACTTACACAGGGTAACTATGGCTACACCTTC.

This chain links TRBV4-2 with TRBJ1-1; perhaps TRBD1 as D (5 bases). There are 15 residues in the CDR3. Germline CDR1 LGHNA, CDR2 YNFKEQ. Trimming stripped 3 bases from V and 3 bases from J, with 14 bases between. Here the CDR3 DNA reads TGTGCCAGCAGCCAGGGGACGACGGGGGACACTGAAGCTTTCTTT. This gives the protein CASSQGTTGDTEAFF.

This chain uses TRBV4-2 with TRBJ1-3; 11 bases are a match to TRBD1. The CDR3 runs 16 residues. V dropped 3 bases and J dropped 4; count of bases not matched to a gene: 5. Germline values: CDR1 LGHNA, CDR2 YNFKEQ. The chain's CDR3 is CASSQGQGVAGNTIYF. CDR3 DNA: TGTGCCAGCAGCCAGGGACAGGGGGTCGCAGGAAACACCATATATTTT.

J is TRBJ2-3 and V is TRBV7-2; D remains unclear. This CDR3 region has 13 residues. The ends were cut back, 6 bases at V and 5 bases at J, with 12 bases in the middle. CDR1 is SGHTA and CDR2 is FQGNSA in the germline V gene. CDR3 loop: CASREPAGDTQYF. CDR3 bases: TGTGCCAGCAGGGAGCCCGCCGGAGATACGCAGTATTTT. Full variable domain (remainder filled in from reference TRBV7-2 and TRBJ2-3): GAGVSQSPSNKVTEKGKDVELRCDPISGHTALYWYRQSLGQGLEFLIYFQGNSAPDKSGLPSDRFSAERTGGSVSTLTIQRTQQEDSAVYLCASREPAGDTQYFGPGTRLTVL.

The J gene is TRBJ2-3, the V gene TRBV21-1; the tabulated D call, TRBD1, remains unverified against the DNA. TRBV21-1 is labeled a pseudogene. The CDR3 contains 15 residues. Written as DNA, the CDR3 is TGTGCCAGCAGCAAAGAACGGCAGGGCACAGATACGCAGTATTTT. Translated, it gives CASSKERQGTDTQYF.

This clone was seen only a few times. The rearrangement links TRBV6-1 to TRBJ1-3, with D perhaps matching TRBD1 (5 bases). V lost 1 base, J lost 0 bases, and 10 bases lay in between. This CDR3 comprises 16 residues. Looked up from germline, CDR1 is MNHNS and CDR2 is SASEGT. The CDR3 loop is CASSEGQGNSGNTIYF. CDR3 DNA: TGTGCCAGCAGTGAAGGGCAGGGTAACTCTGGAAACACCATATATTTT.

This clone was seen a few times. The J gene is TRBJ1-2, the V gene TRBV10-3, with TRBD1 as a possible D gene (5 bases). Looked up from germline, CDR1 is ENHRY and CDR2 is SYGVKD. This CDR3 is 15 amino acids long. Trimming pared 4 bases from V and 7 bases from J, leaving 19 bases between. The CDR3 coding sequence is TGTGCCATCAGTGTGAGTGGGCAGGGTAGTTCTGGCTACACCTTC. Protein sequence: CAISVSGQGSSGYTF.

The V gene is TRBV18, the J gene TRBJ2-3; 13 bases line up with TRBD2. Per the germline V gene, CDR1 is KGHSH and CDR2 is LQKENI. This CDR3 spans 16 amino acids. V was clipped by 6 bases and J by 2 bases; unmatched bases: 5. CDR3 sequence: CASSRTSGSLTDTQYF. The DNA of the CDR3 is TGTGCCAGCTCGCGGACTAGCGGGAGCCTCACAGATACGCAGTATTTT.

The chain uses TRBV27 and TRBJ1-1; tentatively, D is TRBD1 (5 bases). CDR3 length: 14 residues. V gave up 4 bases and J gave up 8 bases, with 17 bases separating them. Germline lookup yields CDR1 MNHEY and CDR2 SMNVEV (reference sequence). The CDR3 spells CASSWETGRGEAFF. In DNA, the CDR3 is TGTGCCAGCAGTTGGGAAACAGGAAGAGGAGAAGCTTTCTTT.